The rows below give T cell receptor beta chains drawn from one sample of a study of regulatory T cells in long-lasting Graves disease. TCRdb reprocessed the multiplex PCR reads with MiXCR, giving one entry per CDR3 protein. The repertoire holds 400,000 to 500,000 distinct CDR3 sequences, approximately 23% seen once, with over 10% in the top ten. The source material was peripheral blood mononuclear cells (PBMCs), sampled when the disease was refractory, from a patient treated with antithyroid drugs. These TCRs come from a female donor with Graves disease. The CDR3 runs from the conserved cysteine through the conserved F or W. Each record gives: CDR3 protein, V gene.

cdr3_aa: CASSPYRQGISYNEQFF
v_call: TRBV12-3/TRBV12-4

cdr3_aa: CASTHRTGRDYEQYF
v_call: TRBV27

cdr3_aa: CSAPMTSGSYEQYF
v_call: TRBV20-1

cdr3_aa: CASSQALRDGLLYGYTF
v_call: TRBV4-3

cdr3_aa: CASGPGHSEQYF
v_call: TRBV7-8

cdr3_aa: CASKNIPTNEKLFF
v_call: TRBV2

cdr3_aa: CASSAWRGYEQYF
v_call: TRBV19

cdr3_aa: CASSPTTGLAFFEQYF
v_call: TRBV4-3

cdr3_aa: CAIRDRAGGEAFF
v_call: TRBV10-3

cdr3_aa: CASSLTGTQKPVF
v_call: TRBV7-9

cdr3_aa: CSARSSGQETQYF
v_call: TRBV20-1

cdr3_aa: CASSLDRDIGVSNYGYTF
v_call: TRBV11-2

cdr3_aa: CASSVGAGTANGYTF
v_call: TRBV9

cdr3_aa: CASSPDRALDTQYF
v_call: TRBV7-2

cdr3_aa: CASRPKLEGTGQIYGYTF
v_call: TRBV7-9

cdr3_aa: CASSSPRGGGEEKLFF
v_call: TRBV6-5

cdr3_aa: CASSLEPGFQETQYF
v_call: TRBV7-9

cdr3_aa: CASSSTGQGAGGSPLHF
v_call: TRBV19

cdr3_aa: CASSARPSGGELFF
v_call: TRBV2

cdr3_aa: CASSPGTGRRPQHF
v_call: TRBV27

cdr3_aa: CASSLGARTGLTTEAFF
v_call: TRBV11-3

cdr3_aa: CATSDPDRERETQYF
v_call: TRBV24-1

cdr3_aa: CASSAPRTAAYEQYF
v_call: TRBV11-2

cdr3_aa: CASSLLYTEAFF
v_call: TRBV13

cdr3_aa: CASSSPFQPQHF
v_call: TRBV28

cdr3_aa: CASSIIRKSTYEQYF
v_call: TRBV11-2

cdr3_aa: CASSFLRNTEAFF
v_call: TRBV27

cdr3_aa: CASTTVGSGYTF
v_call: TRBV5-6

cdr3_aa: CATSLGGSGANVLTF
v_call: TRBV15

cdr3_aa: CSVEAIMNTEAFF
v_call: TRBV29-1

cdr3_aa: CASARAGMEETQYF
v_call: TRBV12-5

cdr3_aa: CASSSSEDQPQHF
v_call: TRBV18

cdr3_aa: CASRLGWDISETQYF
v_call: TRBV19

cdr3_aa: CASSLIGGQPQHF
v_call: TRBV7-2

cdr3_aa: CASRADPFYGYTF
v_call: TRBV12-3/TRBV12-4

cdr3_aa: CASSGPGVREQYF
v_call: TRBV28

cdr3_aa: CASSLGMMNTEAFF
v_call: TRBV28

cdr3_aa: CASLPGEGEAFF
v_call: TRBV18

cdr3_aa: CASSLGLPGETQYF
v_call: TRBV13

cdr3_aa: CASSSLGQSNEKLFF
v_call: TRBV28

cdr3_aa: CASSLGTTPRGYTF
v_call: TRBV7-8

cdr3_aa: CASSLNWATNEKLFF
v_call: TRBV27

cdr3_aa: CASRVAGGSTEAFF
v_call: TRBV6-4

cdr3_aa: CASSLPFYRGPSQPQHF
v_call: TRBV28

cdr3_aa: CASSLVGEVYEQYF
v_call: TRBV5-1

cdr3_aa: CAVARDSHSPLHF
v_call: TRBV25-1

cdr3_aa: CASSRPGNYGYTF
v_call: TRBV11-2

cdr3_aa: CASSYPLRVGGGYEQFF
v_call: TRBV6-9

cdr3_aa: CASTGTLGAGELFF
v_call: TRBV6-1

cdr3_aa: CASLGGYEQYF
v_call: TRBV3-1

cdr3_aa: CASSYEGAEKLFF
v_call: TRBV6-5

cdr3_aa: CASSLRGDREKLFF
v_call: TRBV7-2

cdr3_aa: CATSRAGRYEQYF
v_call: TRBV15

cdr3_aa: CASSRGQQNNEKLFF
v_call: TRBV6-2/TRBV6-3

cdr3_aa: CASSIRSVNTEAFF
v_call: TRBV7-2

cdr3_aa: CASSVGNNEQFF
v_call: TRBV2

cdr3_aa: CSAGTGKDQPQHF
v_call: TRBV20-1

cdr3_aa: CASSLNPGDVEKLFF
v_call: TRBV7-2

cdr3_aa: CSVPGTAWYEQYF
v_call: TRBV29-1